The T cell receptor (beta chain) described here comes from a study of blood T cell repertoires in COVID-19. The assay was immunoSEQ multiplex PCR, and TCRdb's table has in-frame clones only and misses some. Of about 160,000 clones listed, over 65% are singletons. The V gene's germline CDR1 is WNHNN and CDR2 SYGVQD (reference sequence). The CDR3 runs to 14 residues. Trimming stripped 2 bases from V and 10 bases from J, with 12 bases between. Sequenced: peripheral blood. This sequence joins TRBV10-1 and TRBJ1-6; D is perhaps TRBD1 (5 bases). The source is a man between 60 and 75 years old with acute or convalescent COVID-19. The CDR3 DNA reads as TGCGCCAGCAGTGAGGGCAGGGCGCGGTCACCCCTCCACTTT. It is translated as CASSEGRARSPLHF.